This is a list of T cell receptor beta chains from one sample in a study of shared clonotypes between healthy human individuals. Profiling relied on immunoSEQ multiplex PCR, and the TCRdb table lists in-frame clones only, not all of them. The table records around 2.5 million clones, roughly 93% of them present only once. Material: naive CD4+ T cells from PBMCs. The receptors shown here come from a man younger than 30 in good health. Some clones in this sample may be carry-over from other donors' samples. CDR3s include the opening cysteine and the closing phenylalanine or tryptophan. A D gene is named only where the DNA matches it firmly. The size field is filled for only some rows; it gives once, few, many or a size class.

j_call	clone_size	d_call	v_call	cdr3_aa	cdr3_nt
TRBJ2-1	NA	TRBD2	TRBV6-6	CATNIAGGPFEQFF	TGTGCCACCAACATAGCGGGAGGGCCTTTTGAGCAGTTCTTC
TRBJ1-2	few	NA	TRBV6-1	CASSEGADYGYTF	TGTGCCAGCAGTGAAGGGGCTGATTATGGCTACACCTTC
TRBJ2-2	NA	TRBD2	TRBV5-1	CASSPLTSGNTGELFF	TGCGCCAGCAGCCCCCTGACTAGCGGAAACACCGGGGAGCTGTTTTTT
TRBJ2-1	NA	TRBD2	TRBV4-2	CASSQQGTSANNEQFF	TGTGCCAGCAGCCAACAGGGGACTAGCGCAAACAATGAGCAGTTCTTC
TRBJ2-5	NA	NA	TRBV5-1	CASSPQGGIGETQYF	TGCGCCAGCAGCCCCCAGGGAGGTATCGGAGAGACCCAGTACTTC
TRBJ1-3	NA	TRBD1	TRBV11-2	CASSLGQAEGTIYF	TGTGCCAGCAGCCTTGGACAGGCGGAGGGCACCATATATTTT
TRBJ1-1	NA	NA	TRBV27	CASSLSLQGRAEAFF	TGTGCCAGCAGTTTATCTTTGCAGGGGCGGGCTGAAGCTTTCTTT
TRBJ2-7	NA	NA	TRBV28	CASSVGQSYEQYF	TGTGCCAGCAGTGTTGGACAGAGCTACGAGCAGTACTTC
TRBJ1-2	NA	TRBD1	TRBV19	CASCDRGYGYTF	TGTGCCAGTTGTGACAGGGGGTATGGCTACACCTTC
TRBJ1-1	NA	NA	TRBV21-1	CASSVFRGRKAFF	TGTGCCAGCAGCGTCTTCAGGGGGCGCAAAGCTTTCTTT
TRBJ2-1	once	TRBD2	TRBV9	CASSVALAGDEQFF	TGTGCCAGCAGCGTAGCACTAGCGGGAGATGAGCAGTTCTTC
TRBJ2-2	NA	NA	TRBV9	CASSVGAGNTGELFF	TGTGCCAGCAGCGTAGGTGCGGGAAACACCGGGGAGCTGTTTTTT
TRBJ1-1	NA	NA	TRBV5-1	CASSGTGHGMNTEAFF	TGCGCCAGCAGCGGTACAGGCCACGGCATGAACACTGAAGCTTTCTTT